These 4 T cell receptor beta chains share one sample of origin, sequenced in a study of control samples from healthy donors and cancer patients. Clones were read by immunoSEQ multiplex PCR, and TCRdb kept only the in-frame ones, dropping some. The sample has some 140,000 clones, 88% seen once; the top ten hold approximately 9%. The sequenced sample was blood. These receptors were taken from a woman aged 25 to 39 in good health.

The rearrangement links TRBV28 to TRBJ2-3; 9 bases fit TRBD2. The germline V gene has CDR1 MDHEN and CDR2 SYDVKM. V shed 8 bases, J shed 4 bases, and the junction held 10 bases outside the gene matches. The CDR3 consists of 15 residues. The CDR3 loop is CASLVAGGRADTQYF. The CDR3 coding sequence is TGTGCCAGCCTCGTGGCGGGAGGGAGAGCAGATACGCAGTATTTT.

The chain recombines TRBV2 with TRBJ2-1, with D possibly being TRBD2 (5 bases). Germline CDR1 and CDR2: SNHLY and FYNNEI. The germline V and J ends were trimmed by 7 bases and 0 bases, with 10 bases remaining between them. The CDR3 consists of 14 residues. This chain's CDR3 is CASKDGDSYNEQFF. The CDR3 bases are TGTGCCAGCAAGGACGGGGACTCCTACAATGAGCAGTTCTTC.

V usage is TRBV5-4 and J usage is TRBJ2-1; 13 bases fit TRBD2. The CDR3 consists of 18 residues. Germline trimming cut 4 bases from V and 8 bases from J; bases unmatched to any gene: 15. CDR1 and CDR2 from the germline V gene are SGHNT and YYREEE (reference sequence). The CDR3 DNA is TGTGCCAGCAGCCAAGGGACTAGCGGGGATCCCGGGTTGGATGAGCAGTTCTTC. Its translation is CASSQGTSGDPGLDEQFF.

The chain is built from TRBV7-9 and TRBJ1-4; no clear D gene. Looked up from germline, CDR1 is SEHNR and CDR2 is FQNEAQ (reference sequence). This CDR3 is built from 14 residues. The ends were cut back, 7 bases at V and 4 bases at J, with 13 bases in the middle. CDR3 bases: TGTGCCAGCACCCCGGTCCTAAATAATGAAAAACTGTTTTTT. It codes for CASTPVLNNEKLFF.